The entry that follows covers one T cell receptor (beta chain) sequence. Its antigen is still unknown. The source of the sample is a study of cytomegalovirus exposure and HLA in healthy donors. Whole-study context: Earlier, 150 million to 200 million T cells were analyzed, and fewer than 120 million unique TCR beta sequences were found among them.

V lost 5 bases and J 0 bases, leaving 10 bases between the germline ends. Germline-derived CDR1 and CDR2 are SGHAT and FQNNGV. The CDR3 contains 14 residues. General study points: Follow-up analysis later connected one missense variant in DCLRE1C with trimming of TCR beta V- and J-genes.

PCR employed 60 Vbeta and 13 Jbeta primers. Authors' analysis steps: Per a later analysis, the number of unique TCR beta chains was about 80 million, of which roughly 10 million were shared. Sequencing was performed with immunoSEQ multiplex PCR; in TCRdb, only in-frame clones are kept and a portion is missing. For V, J and clone size, that table is used; D and trimming come from the DNA. This table holds some 120,000 clones, more than 80% found once. The TCR originated in a woman younger than 45 in good health and CMV-seropositive. Sequenced sample: PBMCs. This rearrangement joins TRBV11-2 to TRBJ1-1; a possible D gene is TRBD1 (5 bases). The CDR3 DNA sequence: TGTGCCAGCAGCGGGGGGATCATGAACACTGAAGCTTTCTTT. Translated: CASSGGIMNTEAFF.